This entry lists 28 T cell receptor beta chains sequenced from one sample in a study of T cells after posttransplantation cyclophosphamide. The naive gate required viable CD3+CD4+ or CD3+CD8+ cells with CCR7+CD45RA+CD45RO-CD95-CD27+CD28+ phenotype. The data were produced by immunoSEQ multiplex PCR, yet TCRdb's version contains in-frame clones alone and is incomplete. Of under 10,000 clones in the sample, 95% to 98% were seen once. The sequencing sample was made of naive CD4+ T cells sorted from PBMCs. These receptors were collected from a woman aged 60-70 years in good health, CMV-negative, and a related stem cell transplant donor.

V usage is TRBV9 and J usage is TRBJ2-4, with D tentatively TRBD1 (6 bases). V was shortened by 4 bases and J by 11 bases, with 19 bases between the two germline ends. Per germline, CDR1 SGDLS and CDR2 YYNGEE. The CDR3 runs to 14 residues. Written as DNA, the CDR3 is TGTGCCAGCAGCCCCGTCCCGACAGGTTCAGTTCAGTACTTC. Its protein is CASSPVPTGSVQYF.

This chain connects TRBV5-4 to TRBJ2-5; D call uncertain. The CDR3 spans 16 residues. V was shortened by 4 bases and J by 0 bases, with 16 bases between the two germline ends. Germline values: CDR1 SGHNT, CDR2 YYREEE (reference sequence). The DNA of the CDR3 is TGTGCCAGCAGCCCCCTGCTTAGAGCCCACCAAGAGACCCAGTACTTC. Encoded protein: CASSPLLRAHQETQYF.

The V gene is TRBV9, the J gene TRBJ2-7; 9 bases agree with TRBD2. J gave up 2 bases and V 1 base, and 4 bases lay outside the gene matches. CDR3 length equals 15 residues. The germline CDR1 and CDR2 sequences are SGDLS and YYNGEE. The CDR3 nucleotides are TGTGCCAGCAGCGTAACAGCGGGAGGCCCCTACGAGCAGTACTTC. The encoded protein is CASSVTAGGPYEQYF.

The chain recombines TRBV28 with TRBJ2-2; the D is unclear. V lost 3 bases and J lost 0, with 14 bases in between. The CDR3 runs to 17 residues. CDR1 and CDR2 (germline): MDHEN, SYDVKM. DNA of the CDR3: TGTGCCAGCAGTTTGAACATCTTTGGGCCGAACACCGGGGAGCTGTTTTTT. This translates into CASSLNIFGPNTGELFF.

The chain recombines TRBV2 with TRBJ2-1; D remains ambiguous. Germline V gene lookup returns CDR1 SNHLY and CDR2 FYNNEI. Between the trimmed V and J ends, which lost 2 bases and 4 bases, there was a span of 12 bases. The CDR3 consists of 15 residues. The CDR3 region has the DNA TGTGCCAGCAGTGAACGGCGGATTTTTTACAATGAGCAGTTCTTC. Translating it yields CASSERRIFYNEQFF.

The chain couples TRBV6-5 to TRBJ2-5; perhaps TRBD1 as D (6 bases). Germline assignment: CDR1 MNHEY and CDR2 SVGAGI. This CDR3 region has 15 residues. The V end was cut by 0 bases, the J end by 3 bases, with 11 bases between. The DNA for the CDR3 is TGTGCCAGCAGTTACTCGCCAGGGGAGAAAGAGACCCAGTACTTC. Protein product: CASSYSPGEKETQYF.

The rearrangement links TRBV18 to TRBJ2-5; maybe TRBD2 (6 bases). Looked up from germline, CDR1 is KGHSH and CDR2 is LQKENI. CDR3 length: 14 amino acids. Trimming took off 1 base at V and 1 base at J, with 7 bases between the two ends. In DNA, the CDR3 is TGTGCCAGCTCACCACGGGGACTCCAAGAGACCCAGTACTTC. Translating gives CASSPRGLQETQYF.

The chain uses TRBV18 and TRBJ2-3, with 11 bases lining up with TRBD1. The CDR3 sequence is 15 residues long. The V segment lost 1 base and the J segment 4 bases; nucleotides outside the gene matches: 1. Germline CDR1 and CDR2: KGHSH and LQKENI. This chain's CDR3 is CASSPRTGGADTQYF. Written as DNA, the CDR3 is TGTGCCAGCTCACCACGGACAGGGGGCGCAGATACGCAGTATTTT.

Here the CDR3 DNA reads TGTGCCAGCAGTCACAGGGGGCTGAACACTGAAGCTTTCTTT. Protein: CASSHRGLNTEAFF. The genes are TRBV6-6 and TRBJ1-1, with 9 bases lining up with TRBD1. V dropped 5 bases and J dropped 0; count of bases not matched to a gene: 1. This CDR3 is 14 amino acids long. Germline loops: CDR1 MNHNY, CDR2 SVGAGI (reference sequence).

This sequence joins TRBV11-2 and TRBJ2-2; D is unresolved. The CDR3 runs 13 residues. The V gene's germline CDR1 is SGHAT and CDR2 FQNNGV. The germline V and J ends were trimmed by 2 bases and 2 bases, with 3 bases remaining between them. The CDR3 sequence: CASSLQNTGELFF. CDR3 DNA: TGTGCCAGCAGCTTACAAAACACCGGGGAGCTGTTTTTT.

The chain links TRBV4-3 to TRBJ1-4; 8 bases match TRBD1. The CDR3 has 17 amino acids. The V and J ends lost 1 base and 1 base, in that order; junction bases with no gene match: 5. Germline values: CDR1 LGHNA, CDR2 YSLEER. CDR3 amino acids: CASSQAQGARTNEKLFF. In DNA, the CDR3 is TGCGCCAGCAGCCAAGCTCAGGGGGCGCGAACTAATGAAAAACTGTTTTTT.

The V and J genes are TRBV5-1 and TRBJ1-2; 9 bases map to TRBD1. Germline CDR1 reads SGHRS; CDR2 reads YFSETQ. The CDR3 covers 14 residues. V gave up 4 bases and J gave up 4 bases; unmatched junction bases: 5. The CDR3 region has the DNA TGCGCCAGCAGCATCGGACAGGGGCCCTATGGCTACACCTTC. Translating it yields CASSIGQGPYGYTF.

The chain employs TRBV11-1 and TRBJ2-5, with 7 positions matching TRBD1. The CDR3 spans 13 residues. CDR1 and CDR2 from the germline V gene are SGHAT and FQDESV (reference sequence). Losses at the gene ends were 5 bases for V and 5 bases for J; bases not matched to a gene: 5. CDR3 protein: CASSRQGLETQYF. The CDR3 DNA reads TGTGCCAGCAGCAGACAGGGATTGGAGACCCAGTACTTC.

The chain joins TRBV2 to TRBJ1-4, with 7 bases identical to TRBD1. CDR3 length: 15 amino acids. V lost 6 bases, J lost 0 bases, and 4 bases stayed unmatched. Germline values: CDR1 SNHLY, CDR2 FYNNEI. The CDR3, as DNA: TGTGCCAGCAGGCCCACAGGGGCAACTAATGAAAAACTGTTTTTT. This codes for CASRPTGATNEKLFF.

This rearrangement joins TRBV19 to TRBJ2-3, with 8 bases aligning to TRBD2. Germline CDR1 and CDR2: LNHDA and SQIVND (reference sequence). The CDR3 runs 17 residues. With 6 bases clipped from V and 0 bases from J, the junction kept 11 bases outside the gene matches. The CDR3 here is CASSGRGTRPSTDTQYF. Written as DNA, the CDR3 is TGTGCCAGTAGCGGCCGTGGGACTAGGCCTAGCACAGATACGCAGTATTTT.

The chain couples TRBV5-4 to TRBJ2-7; 9 bases agree with TRBD2. CDR1 and CDR2 (germline): SGHNT, YYREEE (reference sequence). CDR3 length equals 15 residues. Trimming took 0 bases from V and 0 from J; bases not matched to a gene: 1. CDR3 sequence (DNA): TGTGCCAGCAGCTTGGGTAGCGGGAGCTCCTACGAGCAGTACTTC. Amino acids: CASSLGSGSSYEQYF.

The CDR3, as DNA: TGTGCCAGCAGCTTGGAGGCGGGGGTCCTACGGGAGCAGTACTTC. Protein: CASSLEAGVLREQYF. The chain combines TRBV5-4 with TRBJ2-7; 7 positions agree with TRBD2. Germline CDR1 is SGHNT and CDR2 is YYREEE (reference sequence). The CDR3 sequence is 15 residues long. The V and J ends lost 0 bases and 7 bases, in that order; junction bases with no gene match: 10.

The CDR3, as DNA: TGCAGCGTTGTGGGGGCCGATGGCTACACCTTC. This gives the protein CSVVGADGYTF. The genes are TRBV29-1 and TRBJ1-2, with TRBD1 as a possible D gene (6 bases). Germline loops: CDR1 SQVTM, CDR2 ANQGSEA. This CDR3 contains 11 residues. V was pared by 4 bases and J by 6 bases, with 9 bases between. Based on the CDR3 plus reference TRBV29-1 and TRBJ1-2, the full variable domain is SAVISQKPSRDICQRGTSLTIQCQVDSQVTMMFWYRQQPGQSLTLIATANQGSEATYESGFVIDKFPISRPNLTFSTLTVSNMSPEDSSIYLCSVVGADGYTFGSGTRLTVV.

This chain connects TRBV7-2 to TRBJ2-3, with 7 positions matching TRBD2. Per the germline V gene, CDR1 is SGHTA and CDR2 is FQGNSA. The CDR3 runs to 15 residues. Trimming at V came to 2 bases and at J to 0 bases, leaving 2 bases not matched to a gene. CDR3 sequence reads: CASSLLSGSTDTQYF. For the CDR3, the DNA is TGTGCCAGCAGCTTACTTAGCGGGAGCACAGATACGCAGTATTTT.

The chain carries TRBV15 and TRBJ1-4; 9 bases match TRBD1. The CDR3 totals 15 residues. Germline loops: CDR1 LNHNV, CDR2 YYDKDF (reference sequence). The junction had 1 base not matched to a gene; V was cut back by 1 base and J by 4 bases. The CDR3 DNA follows: TGTGCCACCAGCAGAGCGACAGGGGGTAATGAAAAACTGTTTTTT. It is translated as CATSRATGGNEKLFF.

This clone was counted a single time. The chain is built from TRBV5-1 and TRBJ2-5, with D possibly being TRBD1 (6 bases). The CDR3 length is 14 residues. V shed 1 base and J shed 0 bases, with 7 bases lying between them. Germline V gene sequence: CDR1 SGHRS, CDR2 YFSETQ. The CDR3 DNA reads as TGCGCCAGCAGCTTGCAGGGGAACCAAGAGACCCAGTACTTC. It specifies CASSLQGNQETQYF.

The chain carries TRBV6-5 and TRBJ2-1, with D tentatively TRBD2 (5 bases). CDR1 is MNHEY and CDR2 is SVGAGI in the germline V gene. The CDR3 is 13 residues long. The ends were cut back, 4 bases at V and 8 bases at J, with 12 bases in the middle. The CDR3 loop is CASSLTRRDEQFF. CDR3 DNA sequence: TGTGCCAGCAGTTTGACGAGGCGGGATGAGCAGTTCTTC.

The chain employs TRBV6-6 and TRBJ1-1, with TRBD1 matching over 10 bases. Germline CDR1 MNHNY, CDR2 SVGAGI (reference sequence). V shed 6 bases, J shed 6 bases, and the junction held 13 bases outside the gene matches. The CDR3 has 16 residues. The CDR3 sequence is CASSSPRQGAKAEAFF. The CDR3 DNA is TGTGCCAGCAGCTCTCCCAGACAGGGGGCGAAGGCTGAAGCTTTCTTT.

The chain has TRBV10-3 and TRBJ1-4, with 8 nucleotides matching TRBD1. V was pared by 0 bases and J by 7 bases, with 4 bases of the junction left unmatched. This CDR3 is 15 amino acids long. The germline V gene encodes CDR1 ENHRY and CDR2 SYGVKD. The CDR3 region is CAISESRTGFEKLFF. The DNA for the CDR3 is TGTGCCATCAGTGAGTCAAGGACAGGGTTTGAAAAACTGTTTTTT.

The V and J genes are TRBV5-1 and TRBJ1-2; 7 bases fit TRBD1. The CDR3 length is 15 residues. The J segment lost 3 bases and the V segment lost 0 bases, leaving 5 bases of the junction unmatched. The germline V gene encodes CDR1 SGHRS and CDR2 YFSETQ. For the CDR3, the DNA is TGCGCCAGCAGCTTGGCGACAGGGCTAGACTATGGCTACACCTTC. This gives the protein CASSLATGLDYGYTF.

This clone is a singleton in its sample. This chain links TRBV6-5 with TRBJ2-1; 10 positions agree with TRBD2. The trim removed 6 bases at V and 9 bases at J, leaving 8 bases unmatched. CDR3 length equals 14 residues. Germline values: CDR1 MNHEY, CDR2 SVGAGI. The CDR3 here is CASRISGRGGEQFF. The CDR3 nucleotides read TGTGCCAGCAGGATCAGCGGGAGGGGGGGTGAGCAGTTCTTC.

The chain employs TRBV5-4 and TRBJ2-2; 10 nucleotides agree with TRBD1. The CDR3 has 15 amino acids. V dropped 4 bases and J dropped 3; count of bases not matched to a gene: 3. The germline V gene has CDR1 SGHNT and CDR2 YYREEE (reference sequence). The CDR3 nucleotides are TGTGCCAGCAGCCAGGGACAGGGGTACACCGGGGAGCTGTTTTTT. Its protein is CASSQGQGYTGELFF.

This chain links TRBV6-1 with TRBJ2-3; the D gene is possibly TRBD1 (5 bases). With 2 bases removed from V and 0 bases from J, the gap between germline ends came to 6 bases. Looked up from germline, CDR1 is MNHNS and CDR2 is SASEGT. This CDR3 has 14 amino acids. The CDR3 sequence: CASSEWTSTDTQYF. CDR3 DNA: TGTGCCAGCAGTGAATGGACAAGCACAGATACGCAGTATTTT.